What follows are 17 T cell receptor beta chains derived from one specimen sequenced in a study of shared T cell receptors in the human thymus. Generated by immunoSEQ multiplex PCR, the TCRdb table keeps only in-frame clones and is missing some. The data hold 540,000 or so clones, with about 80% observed a single time. The same sample was also used in a study of human thymus T cells.

Sequenced input: thymocytes. All receptors come from a boy in the first two years of life with a congenital heart defect.

V and J are TRBV30 and TRBJ1-1, with D perhaps TRBD1 (6 bases). Germline V gives CDR1 GTSNPN, CDR2 SVGIG (reference sequence). The length of the CDR3 is 15 residues. V was cut by 7 bases and J by 6 bases, with 24 bases left in between. DNA for the CDR3: TGTGCCTTGGGGACCGAGACAGGAATTACGTCTGAAGCTTTCTTT. It specifies CALGTETGITSEAFF.

V is TRBV27 and J is TRBJ2-7, with 8 bases aligning to TRBD1. After removal of 1 base from V and 2 bases from J, the junction contained 7 bases not matched to a gene. The CDR3 extends over 16 amino acids. Germline CDR1 reads MNHEY; CDR2 reads SMNVEV (reference sequence). The CDR3, as DNA: TGTGCCAGCAGTTTATATCAGGGGGCGGTTCCCTACGAGCAGTACTTC. Amino acids: CASSLYQGAVPYEQYF.

This CDR3 reads CASSQGRGQFYGYTF. The CDR3 DNA sequence: TGCGCCAGCAGCCAAGGACGAGGACAGTTTTATGGCTACACCTTC. The rearrangement links TRBV4-1 to TRBJ1-2; maybe TRBD1 (6 bases). The CDR3 covers 15 residues. CDR1 MGHRA and CDR2 YSYEKL come from the germline V gene. V was cut by 1 base and J by 5 bases, with 14 bases left in between.

The V and J genes are TRBV2 and TRBJ1-1; the D gene is possibly TRBD1 (6 bases). Germline CDR1 is SNHLY and CDR2 is FYNNEI. Between the trimmed V and J ends, which lost 8 bases and 2 bases, there was a span of 18 bases. The CDR3 is made up of 15 amino acids. DNA of the CDR3: TGTGCCAGCGGTAATCCGGGACAAACTAACACTGAAGCTTTCTTT. Translation: CASGNPGQTNTEAFF.

CDR3 sequence reads: CASSPQGLGNQPQHF. The CDR3 nucleotides are TGTGCCAGCAGTCCACAGGGGCTAGGCAATCAGCCCCAGCATTTT. The chain joins TRBV27 to TRBJ1-5, with TRBD1 matching 7 bases. Germline V gene data show CDR1 as MNHEY and CDR2 as SMNVEV (reference sequence). Trimming removed 5 bases from V and 2 bases from J; junction bases left unmatched: 6. The CDR3 is made up of 15 amino acids.

The V gene is TRBV19, the J gene TRBJ1-5; TRBD1 is a possible D gene (5 bases). With 3 bases removed from V and 10 bases from J, the gap between germline ends came to 16 bases. The CDR3 is 14 amino acids. Germline V CDR1 and CDR2: LNHDA, SQIVND (reference sequence). CDR3 DNA sequence: TGTGCCAGTAGTATGGGGCCATCAATCAATCCCCAGCATTTT. Translation gives CASSMGPSINPQHF.

This clone has just a few counts. This chain joins TRBV4-3 and TRBJ2-7; TRBD2 aligns across 13 bases. The CDR3 runs to 16 residues. V was clipped by 3 bases and J by 4 bases; unmatched bases: 6. Looked up from germline, CDR1 is LGHNA and CDR2 is YSLEER. Here the CDR3 DNA reads TGCGCCAGCAGCCACCCGACTAGCGGGAGGCGGTACGAGCAGTACTTC. Residues: CASSHPTSGRRYEQYF.

V and J are TRBV11-1 and TRBJ1-2; TRBD1 matches 9 bases. This CDR3 spans 13 amino acids. V lost 2 bases and J lost 7; bases outside the gene matches: 2. Germline CDR1 is SGHAT and CDR2 is FQDESV (reference sequence). CDR3 loop: CASSLWDRVGYTF. DNA of the CDR3: TGTGCCAGCAGCTTATGGGACAGGGTTGGCTACACCTTC.

The rearrangement uses TRBV6-5 and TRBJ1-5; 8 bases line up with TRBD1. V gave up 10 bases and J gave up 4 bases; unmatched junction bases: 9. This CDR3 has 14 amino acids. Germline V gene data show CDR1 as MNHEY and CDR2 as SVGAGI. CDR3 loop: CATAGGLWNQPQHF. CDR3 coding DNA: TGTGCCACCGCAGGGGGCTTGTGGAATCAGCCCCAGCATTTT.

This sequence joins TRBV28 and TRBJ2-7, with 11 positions matching TRBD2. V lost 5 bases and J lost 5; bases outside the gene matches: 8. The CDR3 consists of 15 residues. From germline, CDR1 is MDHEN and CDR2 SYDVKM. The CDR3 reads CASSPTSGRGNEQYF. The CDR3 nucleotides are TGTGCCAGCAGTCCTACTAGCGGGAGAGGGAACGAGCAGTACTTC. The whole variable domain, filled in from reference TRBV28 and TRBJ2-7, reads DVKVTQSSRYLVKRTGEKVFLECVQDMDHENMFWYRQDPGLGLRLIYFSYDVKMKEKGDIPEGYSVSREKKERFSLILESASTNQTSMYLCASSPTSGRGNEQYFGPGTRLTVT.

The CDR3, as DNA: TGCGCCAGCAGCACCCGCGACATGACCGGGACTAGCGCATACAATGAGCAGTTCTTC. This codes for CASSTRDMTGTSAYNEQFF. The chain combines TRBV5-1 with TRBJ2-1; TRBD2 agrees at 10 bases. CDR3 size: 19 residues. The V gene end was trimmed by 4 bases and the J gene end by 4 bases; junction bases not matched to a gene: 17. The germline CDR1 and CDR2 sequences are SGHRS and YFSETQ.

This chain uses TRBV2 with TRBJ2-7; D possibly corresponds to TRBD1 (5 bases). CDR3 length: 15 amino acids. Germline CDR1 is SNHLY and CDR2 is FYNNEI. Trimming stripped 6 bases from V and 3 bases from J, with 18 bases between. The CDR3 reads CASRRDSPRRYEQYF. The DNA for the CDR3 is TGTGCCAGCAGGAGAGACAGTCCTCGCCGCTACGAGCAGTACTTC.

The V gene is TRBV11-2, the J gene TRBJ2-1; 9 bases are shared with TRBD2. Trimming removed 0 bases from V and 8 bases from J; junction bases left unmatched: 20. CDR1 and CDR2 from the germline V gene are SGHAT and FQNNGV. This CDR3 is built from 20 residues. The CDR3 reads CASSLDEGGLAGTQGDEQFF. Written as DNA, the CDR3 is TGTGCCAGCAGCTTAGATGAGGGGGGTCTAGCGGGGACCCAGGGGGATGAGCAGTTCTTC.

In its sample, this clone was seen a few times. This rearrangement joins TRBV2 to TRBJ2-7; perhaps TRBD2 as D (5 bases). Germline values: CDR1 SNHLY, CDR2 FYNNEI. The length of the CDR3 is 14 residues. Trimming pared 6 bases from V and 4 bases from J, leaving 16 bases between. The CDR3 DNA sequence: TGTGCCAGCAGGGCGAGGGTTCTGGTTTACGAGCAGTACTTC. Amino acids: CASRARVLVYEQYF.

The chain employs TRBV25-1 and TRBJ2-5, with 7 positions matching TRBD2. The CDR3 spans 14 residues. After removal of 4 bases from V and 5 bases from J, the junction contained 7 bases not matched to a gene. CDR1 MGHDK and CDR2 SYGVNS come from the germline V gene. The CDR3 region is CASSAHRGVETQYF. The CDR3, as DNA: TGTGCCAGCAGTGCGCACCGGGGGGTGGAGACCCAGTACTTC.

V usage is TRBV27 and J usage is TRBJ1-5; 7 positions agree with TRBD1. From germline, CDR1 is MNHEY and CDR2 SMNVEV (reference sequence). V lost 6 bases, J lost 1 base, and 12 bases stayed unmatched. The CDR3 is 17 amino acids. CDR3 nucleotides: TGTGCCAGCAGCTCTTCCATGGGACAGCGAAGCAATCAGCCCCAGCATTTT. Protein product: CASSSSMGQRSNQPQHF.

The CDR3 protein is CASGLTRGGRFTEAFF. The CDR3 bases are TGTGCTAGTGGTTTGACCCGGGGGGGGCGGTTCACTGAAGCTTTCTTT. The chain joins TRBV12-5 to TRBJ1-1; a weak D match, TRBD1 (6 bases). The length of the CDR3 is 16 residues. Germline loops: CDR1 LGHNT, CDR2 FRNRAP. V was trimmed by 2 bases and J by 4 bases, leaving 17 bases between them.